This T cell receptor (beta chain) was identified during a study of cytomegalovirus exposure and HLA in healthy donors. Study observations and caveats: Per a later analysis, HLA-associated TCR beta chains showed more clonal expansion than other, equally common TCR beta chains. A missense DCLRE1C variant was associated with V- and J-gene trimming of TCR beta chains in a later analysis, and an independent cohort replicated the association.

Remarks on this clone: Its specificity is unknown.

The V and J ends lost 6 bases and 0 bases respectively, with 19 bases between them. The CDR3 extends over 17 amino acids. Germline values: CDR1 SGHRS, CDR2 YFSETQ. PCR amplification relied on 60 Vbeta primers (plus 13 Jbeta primers). Sequenced by immunoSEQ multiplex PCR; TCRdb stores in-frame clones only, minus some. Of about 280,000 clones in the sample, about 87% were seen once. The specimen was PBMCs. The source of this sequence is a woman aged 18-30 years in good health and CMV-seronegative. V is TRBV5-1 and J is TRBJ2-1, with TRBD2 as a possible D gene (6 bases). The CDR3 DNA sequence: TGCGCCAGCATCCCCGGGGGATCCTTAAGCTCCTACAATGAGCAGTTCTTC. Its protein product is CASIPGGSLSSYNEQFF.